This T cell receptor beta chain was documented in a study of cytomegalovirus exposure and HLA in healthy donors. Study in general: There were 350 to 450 genotyped donors. Of these, about 81% fell in the genetic ancestry cluster associated with self-reported Caucasian donors.

V was trimmed by 1 base and J by 5 bases, leaving 11 bases between them. CDR3 length: 15 residues. Germline V gene lookup returns CDR1 LGHNA and CDR2 YNFKEQ. It was with 60 Vbeta and 13 Jbeta primers that the PCR ran. TCRdb's copy holds only in-frame clones and misses some; the assay was immunoSEQ multiplex PCR. The sample shows tens of thousands of clones, 72% of them seen only once. The source is a young man in good health and CMV-seronegative. The material sequenced was PBMCs. The V gene is TRBV4-2, the J gene TRBJ2-2; D not certain. The CDR3 sequence is CASSQAFSLTGELFF. CDR3 DNA sequence: TGTGCCAGCAGCCAAGCGTTTTCCTTGACCGGGGAGCTGTTTTTT.